This T cell receptor (beta chain) was captured in a study of T cells in Graves' hyperthyroidism and ophthalmopathy. Study-wide results and limits: In blood, most of the thyroid clonotypes expanded above 0.001 were also present.

Amplified regions were TCR beta CDR3 sequences from RNA transcripts. The TCR CDR3 was amplified in a first-round RT-PCR using the HTBI primer set. From the multiplex PCR reads, TCRdb called clonotypes with MiXCR, one entry per CDR3 protein. Of a few hundred thousand distinct CDR3 sequences in the sample, 15% to 18% were seen once. The V end was cut by 6 bases, the J end by 0 bases, with 16 bases between. Per germline, CDR1 SGHAT and CDR2 FQNNGV. The CDR3 sequence is 16 residues long. Those with hyperthyroidism were 18 to 65 years old, newly diagnosed, and ill for under 2 months. This clonotype was seen at least ten times. Its antigen is not known.

This TCR was recovered from a woman in her thirties with Graves' hyperthyroidism. The sequenced material came from blood. The V call is TRBV11-2, the J call TRBJ2-3; perhaps TRBD2 as D (5 bases). The DNA of the CDR3 is TGTGCCAGCAGGAAACCAGGTGGCGGGAGCACAGATACGCAGTATTTT. Encoded protein: CASRKPGGGSTDTQYF.